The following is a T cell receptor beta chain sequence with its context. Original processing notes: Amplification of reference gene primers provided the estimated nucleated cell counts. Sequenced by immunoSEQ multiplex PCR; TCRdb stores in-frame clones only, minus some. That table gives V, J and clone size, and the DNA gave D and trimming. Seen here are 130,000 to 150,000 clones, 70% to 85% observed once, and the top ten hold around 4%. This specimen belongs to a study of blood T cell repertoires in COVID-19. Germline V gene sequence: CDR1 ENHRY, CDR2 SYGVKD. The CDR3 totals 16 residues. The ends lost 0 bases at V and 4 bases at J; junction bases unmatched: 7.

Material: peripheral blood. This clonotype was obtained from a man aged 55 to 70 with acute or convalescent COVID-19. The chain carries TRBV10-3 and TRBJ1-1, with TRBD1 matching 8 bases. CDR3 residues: CAISESGRGRPTEAFF. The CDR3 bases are TGTGCCATCAGTGAGTCGGGCAGGGGGCGGCCCACTGAAGCTTTCTTT.